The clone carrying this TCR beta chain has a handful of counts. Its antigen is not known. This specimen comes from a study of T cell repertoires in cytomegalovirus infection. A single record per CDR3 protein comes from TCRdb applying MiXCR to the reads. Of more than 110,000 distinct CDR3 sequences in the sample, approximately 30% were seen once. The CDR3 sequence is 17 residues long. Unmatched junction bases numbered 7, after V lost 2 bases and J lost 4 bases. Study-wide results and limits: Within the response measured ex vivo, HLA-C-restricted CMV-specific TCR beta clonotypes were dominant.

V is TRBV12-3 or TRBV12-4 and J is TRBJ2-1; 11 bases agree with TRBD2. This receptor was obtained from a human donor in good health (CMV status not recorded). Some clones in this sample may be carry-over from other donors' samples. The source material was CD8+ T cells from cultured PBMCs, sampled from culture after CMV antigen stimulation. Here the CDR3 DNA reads TGTGCCAGCAGTTTACGACTAGCGGGGACTAATTACAATGAGCAGTTCTTC. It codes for CASSLRLAGTNYNEQFF.